This TCR beta chain is from a study of cytomegalovirus exposure and HLA in healthy donors. Use of 60 Vbeta and 13 Jbeta primers characterized the PCR. Methods used by the authors: In a later analysis, around 87 million unique TCR beta chains included roughly 11 million shared by two or more donors. Libraries were prepared by immunoSEQ multiplex PCR; TCRdb keeps only in-frame clonotypes and omits some of them. That table furnishes V, J and clone size, whereas the DNA furnished D and trimming. Of roughly 130,000 clones in the sample, around four fifths are singletons; the top ten hold approximately 2.8%. As for this clone: Its antigen remains unidentified. Other nucleotide sequences from this sample produce the same CDR3.

CDR1 is MNHNY, CDR2 SVGAGI, per germline (reference sequence). Trimming removed 0 bases from V and 10 bases from J, with 22 bases in between. The CDR3 consists of 16 residues. Study-wide points: Within a later analysis, the majority of CMV-associated TCR beta chains appeared HLA-restricted. It was assumed in the presence/absence analyses that sequencing depth was roughly uniform across donors. Overall, about 160 TCR beta chains were annotated as cytomegalovirus-associated.

The chain is built from TRBV6-6 and TRBJ2-7, with D possibly being TRBD1 (5 bases). The specimen sequenced was PBMCs. The sequence was collected from a boy aged 2 to 10 in good health and CMV-seronegative. This chain's CDR3 is CASSYSNLRQIGEQYF. CDR3 bases: TGTGCCAGCAGTTACTCGAACCTCCGACAGATCGGCGAACAGTACTTC.